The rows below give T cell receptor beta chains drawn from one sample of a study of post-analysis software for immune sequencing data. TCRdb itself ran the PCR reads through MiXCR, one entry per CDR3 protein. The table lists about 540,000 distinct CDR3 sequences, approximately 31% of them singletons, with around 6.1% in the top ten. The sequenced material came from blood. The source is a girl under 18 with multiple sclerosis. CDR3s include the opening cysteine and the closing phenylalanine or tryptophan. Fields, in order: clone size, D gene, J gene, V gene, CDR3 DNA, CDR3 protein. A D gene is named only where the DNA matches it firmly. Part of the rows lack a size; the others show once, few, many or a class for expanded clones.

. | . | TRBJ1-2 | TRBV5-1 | TGCGCCAGCAGCTCCGGGGACCCGTTTAAGGGCTACACCTTC | CASSSGDPFKGYTF
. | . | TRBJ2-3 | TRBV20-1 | TGCAGTGCTAAGGAGCGGAGCACAGATACGCAGTATTTT | CSAKERSTDTQYF
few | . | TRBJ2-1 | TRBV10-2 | TGCGCCAGCAGTGCACAGGGTCAATACAATGAGCAGTTCTTC | CASSAQGQYNEQFF
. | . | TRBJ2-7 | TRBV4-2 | TGTGCCAGCAGCCTCGGGGGTAGGGATCCTAATGAGCAGTACTTC | CASSLGGRDPNEQYF
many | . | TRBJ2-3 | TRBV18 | TGTGCCAGCTCCGGAGGGGGCGCAGATACGCAGTATTTT | CASSGGGADTQYF
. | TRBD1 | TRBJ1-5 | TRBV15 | TGTGCCACCAGCATAAGACAGGGTCAGAGCAATCAGCCCCAGCATTTT | CATSIRQGQSNQPQHF
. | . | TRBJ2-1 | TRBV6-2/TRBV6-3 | TGTGCCAGCAGTTATAGGGCGGGGTCTCCACAACCAAAGGGGCAGTTCTTC | CASSYRAGSPQPKGQFF
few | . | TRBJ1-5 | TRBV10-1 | TGCGCCAGTGATGACAGCTATAGCAATCAGCCCCAGCATTTT | CASDDSYSNQPQHF
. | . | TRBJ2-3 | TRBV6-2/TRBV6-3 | TGTGCCACCGGGACGGGAGATACGCAGTATTTT | CATGTGDTQYF
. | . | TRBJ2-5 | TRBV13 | TGTGCCAGCAGCTTAGGCGTAGGGACCCAGTACTTC | CASSLGVGTQYF
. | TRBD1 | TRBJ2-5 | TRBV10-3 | TGTGCCATCAAGCCGACAGGGGGAGAGACCCAGTACTTC | CAIKPTGGETQYF
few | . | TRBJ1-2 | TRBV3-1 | TGTGCCAGCAGCCATGTATTGTATGGCTACACCTTC | CASSHVLYGYTF
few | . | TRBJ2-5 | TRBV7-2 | TGTGCCAGCAGCCCAAGGGTAAAAGAGACCCAGTACTTC | CASSPRVKETQYF
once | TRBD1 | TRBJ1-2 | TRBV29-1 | TGCGGCGTGGGACAGGCGATTAACTATGGCTACACCTTC | CGVGQAINYGYTF
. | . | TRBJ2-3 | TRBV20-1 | TGCAGTGCCACCACAGAGGATACGCAGTATTTT | CSATTEDTQYF
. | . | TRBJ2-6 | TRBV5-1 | TGCGCCAGCAGTTCTCCGGGACGTATCTCTGGGGCCAACGTCCTGACTTTC | CASSSPGRISGANVLTF
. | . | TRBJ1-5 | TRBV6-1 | TGTGCCAGCAGTGAACAGCCGATGGGGAGCAATCAGCCCCAGCATTTT | CASSEQPMGSNQPQHF
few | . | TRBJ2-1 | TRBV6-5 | TGTGCCAGCAGTTACAATTCTTTTGGGTCCCGGGGTGAGCAGTTCTTC | CASSYNSFGSRGEQFF